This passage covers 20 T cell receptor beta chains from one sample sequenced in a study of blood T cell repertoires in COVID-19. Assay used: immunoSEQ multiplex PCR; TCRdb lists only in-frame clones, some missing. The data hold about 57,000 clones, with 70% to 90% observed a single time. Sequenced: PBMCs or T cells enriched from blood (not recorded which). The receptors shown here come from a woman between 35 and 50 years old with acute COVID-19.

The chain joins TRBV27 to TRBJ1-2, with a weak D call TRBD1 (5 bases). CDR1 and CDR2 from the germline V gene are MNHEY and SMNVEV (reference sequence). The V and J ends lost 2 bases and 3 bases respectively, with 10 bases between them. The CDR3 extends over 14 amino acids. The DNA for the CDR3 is TGTGCCAGCAGTTTAGCGTGGGGGGACTATGGCTACACCTTC. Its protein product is CASSLAWGDYGYTF.

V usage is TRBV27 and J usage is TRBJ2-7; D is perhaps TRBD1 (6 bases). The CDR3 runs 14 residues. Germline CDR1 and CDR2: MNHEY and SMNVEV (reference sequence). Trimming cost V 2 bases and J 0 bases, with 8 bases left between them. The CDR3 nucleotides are TGTGCCAGCAGTTTAAAACAGGGCTCCTACGAGCAGTACTTC. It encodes CASSLKQGSYEQYF.

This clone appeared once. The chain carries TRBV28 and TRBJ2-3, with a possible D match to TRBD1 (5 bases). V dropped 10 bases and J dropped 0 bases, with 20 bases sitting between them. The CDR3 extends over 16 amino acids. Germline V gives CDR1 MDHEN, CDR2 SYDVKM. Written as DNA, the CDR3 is TGTGCCACAGCAGTTTCCGGACAATTCAGCACAGATACGCAGTATTTT. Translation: CATAVSGQFSTDTQYF.

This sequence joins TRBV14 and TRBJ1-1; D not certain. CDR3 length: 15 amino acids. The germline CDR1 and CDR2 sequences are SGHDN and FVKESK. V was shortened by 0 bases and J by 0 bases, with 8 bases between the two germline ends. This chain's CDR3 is CASSQDQILNTEAFF. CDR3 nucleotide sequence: TGTGCCAGCAGCCAAGATCAGATTCTGAACACTGAAGCTTTCTTT.

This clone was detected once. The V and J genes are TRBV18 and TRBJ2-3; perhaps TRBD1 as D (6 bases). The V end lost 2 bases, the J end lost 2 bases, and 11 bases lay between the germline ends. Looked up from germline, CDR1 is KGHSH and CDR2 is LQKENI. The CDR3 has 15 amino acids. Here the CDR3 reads CASSPGTPFTDTQYF. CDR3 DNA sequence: TGTGCCAGCTCACCAGGGACACCATTCACAGATACGCAGTATTTT.

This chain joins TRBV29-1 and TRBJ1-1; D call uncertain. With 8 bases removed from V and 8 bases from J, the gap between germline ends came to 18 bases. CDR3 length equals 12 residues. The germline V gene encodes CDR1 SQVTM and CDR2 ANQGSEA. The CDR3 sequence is CSPIGGGGEAFF. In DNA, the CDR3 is TGCAGCCCCATAGGCGGTGGCGGGGAAGCTTTCTTT.

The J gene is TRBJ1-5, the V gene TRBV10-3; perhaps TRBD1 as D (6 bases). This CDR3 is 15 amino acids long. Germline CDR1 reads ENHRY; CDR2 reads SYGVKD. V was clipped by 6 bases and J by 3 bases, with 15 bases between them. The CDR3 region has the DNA TGTGCCATCAGCAGGGGAGTCGGGAACAATCAGCCCCAGCATTTT. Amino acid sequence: CAISRGVGNNQPQHF.

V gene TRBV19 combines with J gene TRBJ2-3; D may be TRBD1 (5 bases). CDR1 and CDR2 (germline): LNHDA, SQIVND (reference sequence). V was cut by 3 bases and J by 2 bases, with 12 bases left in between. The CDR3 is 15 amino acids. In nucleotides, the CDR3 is TGTGCCAGTAGTATGTTGGACGGACACACAGATACGCAGTATTTT. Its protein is CASSMLDGHTDTQYF.

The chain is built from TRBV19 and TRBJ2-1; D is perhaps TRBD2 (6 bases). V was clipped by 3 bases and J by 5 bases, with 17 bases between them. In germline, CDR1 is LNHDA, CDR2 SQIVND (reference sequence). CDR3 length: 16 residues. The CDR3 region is CASSMGTRGPNNEQFF. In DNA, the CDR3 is TGTGCCAGTAGTATGGGGACTCGAGGACCGAACAATGAGCAGTTCTTC.

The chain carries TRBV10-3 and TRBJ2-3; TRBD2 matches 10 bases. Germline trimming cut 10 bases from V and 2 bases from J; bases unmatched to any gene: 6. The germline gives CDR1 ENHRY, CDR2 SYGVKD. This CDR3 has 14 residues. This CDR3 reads CATQREGNTDTQYF. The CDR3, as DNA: TGTGCCACCCAGCGGGAGGGAAACACAGATACGCAGTATTTT.

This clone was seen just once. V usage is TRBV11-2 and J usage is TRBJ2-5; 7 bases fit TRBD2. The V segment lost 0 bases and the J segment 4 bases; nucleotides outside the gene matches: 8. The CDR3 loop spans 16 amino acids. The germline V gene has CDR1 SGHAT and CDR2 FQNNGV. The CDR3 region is CASSLDPLAPLETQYF. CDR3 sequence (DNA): TGTGCCAGCAGCTTAGATCCACTAGCGCCACTAGAGACCCAGTACTTC.

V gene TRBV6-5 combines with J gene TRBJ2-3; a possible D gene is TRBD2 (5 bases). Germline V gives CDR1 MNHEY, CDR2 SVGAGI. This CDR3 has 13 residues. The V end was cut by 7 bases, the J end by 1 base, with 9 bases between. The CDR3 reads CASNGGGTDTQYF. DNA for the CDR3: TGTGCCAGCAATGGAGGCGGCACAGATACGCAGTATTTT.

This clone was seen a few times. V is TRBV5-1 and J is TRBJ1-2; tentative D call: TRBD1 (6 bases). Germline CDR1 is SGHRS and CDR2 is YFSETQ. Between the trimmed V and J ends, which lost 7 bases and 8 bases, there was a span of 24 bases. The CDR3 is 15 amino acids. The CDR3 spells CASASGGQSRGGYTF. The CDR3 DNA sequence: TGCGCCAGCGCCTCCGGTGGACAGTCAAGGGGAGGCTACACCTTC.

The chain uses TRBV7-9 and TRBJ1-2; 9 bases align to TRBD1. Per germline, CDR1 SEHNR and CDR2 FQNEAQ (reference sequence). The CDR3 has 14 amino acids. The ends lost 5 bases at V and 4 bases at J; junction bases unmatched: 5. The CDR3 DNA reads TGTGCCAGCAGCCCGGACAGGGGAAGCTATGGCTACACCTTC. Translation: CASSPDRGSYGYTF.

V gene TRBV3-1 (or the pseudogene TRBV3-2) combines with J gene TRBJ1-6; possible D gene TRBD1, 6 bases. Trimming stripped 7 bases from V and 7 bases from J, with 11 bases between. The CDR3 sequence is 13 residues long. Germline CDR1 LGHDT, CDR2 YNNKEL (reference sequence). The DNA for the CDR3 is TGTGCCAGCACCCACCAGGGGAATTCACCCCTCCACTTT. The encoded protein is CASTHQGNSPLHF.

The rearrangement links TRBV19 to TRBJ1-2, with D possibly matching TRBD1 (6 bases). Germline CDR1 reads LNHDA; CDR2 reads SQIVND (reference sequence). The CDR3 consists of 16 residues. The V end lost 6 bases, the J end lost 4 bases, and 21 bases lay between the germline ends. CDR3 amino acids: CASRRPGVATPYGYTF. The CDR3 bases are TGTGCCAGTAGGAGGCCAGGGGTCGCGACTCCCTATGGCTACACCTTC.

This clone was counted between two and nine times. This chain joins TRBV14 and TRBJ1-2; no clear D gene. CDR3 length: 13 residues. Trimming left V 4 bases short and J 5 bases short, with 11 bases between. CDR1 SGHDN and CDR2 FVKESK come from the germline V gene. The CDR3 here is CASSPRLDYGYTF. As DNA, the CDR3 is TGTGCCAGCAGCCCCCGACTGGATTATGGCTACACCTTC. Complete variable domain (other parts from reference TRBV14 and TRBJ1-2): EAGVTQFPSHSVIEKGQTVTLRCDPISGHDNLYWYRRVMGKEIKFLLHFVKESKQDESGMPNNRFLAERTGGTYSTLKVQPAELEDSGVYFCASSPRLDYGYTFGSGTRLTVV.

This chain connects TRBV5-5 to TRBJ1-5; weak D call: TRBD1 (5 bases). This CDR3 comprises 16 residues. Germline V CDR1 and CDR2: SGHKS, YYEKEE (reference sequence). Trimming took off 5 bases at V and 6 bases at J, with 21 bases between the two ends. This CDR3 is CASRPGGTPMTQPQHF. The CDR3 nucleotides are TGTGCCAGCAGGCCGGGGGGGACCCCGATGACTCAGCCCCAGCATTTT.

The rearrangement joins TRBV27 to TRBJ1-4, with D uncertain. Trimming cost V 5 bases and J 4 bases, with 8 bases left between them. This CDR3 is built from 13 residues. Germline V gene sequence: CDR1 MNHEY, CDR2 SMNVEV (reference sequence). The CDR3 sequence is CASSAQINEKLFF. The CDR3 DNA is TGTGCCAGCAGTGCACAGATTAATGAAAAACTGTTTTTT.

CDR3 sequence: CASRDRVWGYTF. For the CDR3, the DNA is TGTGCCAGCAGGGACAGGGTCTGGGGCTACACCTTC. The V and J genes are TRBV6-5 and TRBJ1-2, with 8 bases matching TRBD1. The ends lost 6 bases at V and 8 bases at J; junction bases unmatched: 5. Looked up from germline, CDR1 is MNHEY and CDR2 is SVGAGI. CDR3 length equals 12 residues.